These 4 T cell receptor beta chains originate from one sample sequenced in a study of blood T cell repertoires in COVID-19. Here immunoSEQ multiplex PCR was the method, and the copy in TCRdb shows in-frame clones only, minus some. The sample yields 190,000 or so clones, about 86% seen once. The specimen sequenced was peripheral blood. Receptors were obtained from a woman aged 18-29 years who had recovered from COVID-19.

The chain recombines TRBV7-3 with TRBJ2-1; 12 positions agree with TRBD2. Losses at the gene ends were 5 bases for V and 8 bases for J; bases not matched to a gene: 16. Germline CDR1 reads SGHTA; CDR2 reads FQGTGA. The CDR3 contains 18 residues. This chain's CDR3 is CASSGFLAGGPSSDEQFF. The CDR3 coding sequence is TGTGCCAGCAGCGGGTTTCTAGCGGGAGGGCCATCCTCAGATGAGCAGTTCTTC.

V and J are TRBV3-1 (or the pseudogene TRBV3-2) and TRBJ1-5; 11 nucleotides align to TRBD1. V was pared by 5 bases and J by 6 bases, with 6 bases of the junction left unmatched. In germline, CDR1 is LGHDT, CDR2 YNNKEL (reference sequence). The CDR3 length is 15 residues. The CDR3 sequence is CASSVGQGAGQPQHF. CDR3 in DNA: TGTGCCAGCAGCGTAGGACAGGGGGCAGGTCAGCCCCAGCATTTT.

This rearrangement joins TRBV27 to TRBJ1-2; 12 nucleotides line up with TRBD1. Per germline, CDR1 MNHEY and CDR2 SMNVEV (reference sequence). The CDR3 has 17 residues. V lost 7 bases to trimming and J lost 3 bases; unmatched junction nucleotides: 12. The CDR3, as DNA: TGTGCCAGCAAAAAACCGGGACAGGGGGCTAGCGACTATGGCTACACCTTC. Its translation is CASKKPGQGASDYGYTF.

As DNA, the CDR3 is TGTGCCACCAGGGATAACAGGGGTAACTATGGCTACACCTTC. Translation gives CATRDNRGNYGYTF. The rearrangement joins TRBV24-1 to TRBJ1-2; 7 nucleotides align to TRBD1. Germline CDR1 and CDR2: KGHDR and SFDVKD. V was clipped by 7 bases and J by 1 base; unmatched bases: 5. The CDR3 is 14 amino acids.